Listed here is a single TCR beta chain. Germline V lookup: CDR1 SGHTA, CDR2 FQGTGA. With 5 bases clipped from V and 6 bases from J, the junction kept 8 bases outside the gene matches. The CDR3 consists of 15 residues. These data are taken from a study of blood T cell repertoires in COVID-19. In the study overall: Samples came from the United States, Italy and Spain, spanning acute and convalescent COVID-19. In each case, the material was cDNA or gDNA derived from T cells, B-cell-depleted T cells, or PBMCs.

In the source study's methods: Nucleated cell number was recorded as an estimate derived from reference gene primer amplification. TCRdb keeps only in-frame clones here, not all; method: immunoSEQ multiplex PCR. That table furnishes V, J and clone size, whereas the DNA furnished D and trimming. Of some 87,000 clones in the sample, 81% were seen once. The TCR originated in an elderly man with active or convalescent COVID-19. Sequenced sample: peripheral blood. V gene TRBV7-3 combines with J gene TRBJ2-1; 9 bases are shared with TRBD1. The CDR3 DNA follows: TGTGCCAGCAGCCCCCGGGGGACAGGGATCAATGAGCAGTTCTTC. This translates into CASSPRGTGINEQFF.